The 25 T cell receptor beta chains below were found in one sample sequenced in a study of blood T cell repertoires in COVID-19. Here immunoSEQ multiplex PCR was the method, and the copy in TCRdb shows in-frame clones only, minus some. Among around 180,000 clones listed, about 83% were seen once. The sample consisted of peripheral blood. The receptors derive from a human donor in a cohort sampled during active COVID-19.

V gene TRBV10-3 combines with J gene TRBJ2-5; the match to TRBD1 covers 10 bases. CDR1 is ENHRY and CDR2 is SYGVKD in the germline V gene. The length of the CDR3 is 11 residues. The V and J ends lost 4 bases and 13 bases, in that order; junction bases with no gene match: 3. The CDR3 sequence: CAISATGGAYF. CDR3 bases: TGTGCCATCAGTGCGACAGGGGGCGCGTACTTC.

V usage is TRBV7-8 and J usage is TRBJ2-2; tentative D call: TRBD1 (5 bases). The CDR3 is 16 residues long. Germline values: CDR1 SGHVS, CDR2 FQNEAQ. V dropped 6 bases and J dropped 4 bases, with 18 bases sitting between them. The CDR3 bases are TGTGCCAGCAGTATTTATTCAGGGATCGGCACCGGGGAGCTGTTTTTT. Residues: CASSIYSGIGTGELFF.

The gene calls are TRBV7-2 and TRBJ2-7; 9 bases are shared with TRBD2. Germline V gene data show CDR1 as SGHTA and CDR2 as FQGNSA. The CDR3 is 15 residues long. With 4 bases clipped from V and 4 bases from J, the junction kept 8 bases outside the gene matches. As DNA, the CDR3 is TGTGCCAGCAGCTCGACGACTAGCGGAGCTTACGAGCAGTACTTC. Translated: CASSSTTSGAYEQYF.

The rearrangement links TRBV7-8 to TRBJ2-1; 15 bases map to TRBD2. CDR3 length equals 20 residues. In germline, CDR1 is SGHVS, CDR2 FQNEAQ. V trimming: 2 bases; J trimming: 0 bases; junction bases outside the gene matches: 8. CDR3 region: CASSLRGLAGGPRSYNEQFF. The CDR3 region has the DNA TGTGCCAGCAGCTTAAGGGGACTAGCGGGGGGCCCCCGCTCCTACAATGAGCAGTTCTTC.

V is TRBV12-3 or TRBV12-4 and J is TRBJ1-2; D is unresolved. Trimming stripped 11 bases from V and 8 bases from J, with 15 bases between. The CDR3 is 11 residues long. The CDR3 spells CAAPGGGGYTF. CDR3 DNA: TGTGCCGCCCCCGGAGGTGGAGGCTACACCTTC.

The chain couples TRBV5-4 to TRBJ2-3; TRBD1 matches 9 bases. The V gene end was trimmed by 2 bases and the J gene end by 4 bases; junction bases not matched to a gene: 11. The germline V gene encodes CDR1 SGHNT and CDR2 YYREEE (reference sequence). CDR3 length: 17 residues. The DNA of the CDR3 is TGTGCCAGCAGCTTCCAACCCCGGGACAGGGCGCCAGATACGCAGTATTTT. Residues: CASSFQPRDRAPDTQYF.

This clone has only one observation. The genes are TRBV4-3 and TRBJ2-1; 13 bases are a match to TRBD2. Germline V lookup: CDR1 LGHNA, CDR2 YSLEER. J gave up 12 bases and V 4 bases, and 9 bases lay outside the gene matches. The CDR3 sequence is 15 residues long. CDR3 bases: TGCGCCAGCAGCCCCGGACTAGCGGGGGCTGAGGGGCAGTTCTTC. This encodes CASSPGLAGAEGQFF.

This chain links TRBV23-1 with TRBJ2-7; TRBD2 might be the D (5 bases). TRBV23-1 falls under the ORF class, with uncertain function. V lost 2 bases to trimming and J lost 9 bases, with 20 bases between them. The CDR3 consists of 15 residues. The CDR3 region is CASSQQKDSPDWQYF. Written as DNA, the CDR3 is TGCGCCAGCAGTCAACAGAAGGACTCCCCAGACTGGCAGTACTTC.

The J gene is TRBJ1-1, the V gene TRBV6-2 or TRBV6-3, with D perhaps TRBD1 (6 bases). Germline CDR1 MNHEY, CDR2 SVGEGT. V was shortened by 4 bases and J by 5 bases, with 20 bases between the two germline ends. The CDR3 consists of 16 residues. As DNA, the CDR3 is TGTGCCAGCAGTTCCGAAGAAACAGGGTGGAGGACTGAAGCTTTCTTT. Its translation: CASSSEETGWRTEAFF.

The chain carries TRBV7-3 and TRBJ2-1, with 11 bases lining up with TRBD2. With 4 bases clipped from V and 4 bases from J, the junction kept 3 bases outside the gene matches. The CDR3 is made up of 15 amino acids. The germline gives CDR1 SGHTA, CDR2 FQGTGA. The CDR3 sequence: CASSSGLAGYNEQFF. DNA of the CDR3: TGTGCCAGCAGCTCCGGACTAGCGGGTTACAATGAGCAGTTCTTC. Based on the CDR3 plus reference TRBV7-3 and TRBJ2-1, the full variable domain is GAGVSQTPSNKVTEKGKYVELRCDPISGHTALYWYRQSLGQGPEFLIYFQGTGAADDSGLPNDRFFAVRPEGSVSTLKIQRTERGDSAVYLCASSSGLAGYNEQFFGPGTRLTVL.

CDR3: CASSTRGNTGELFF. The CDR3 DNA is TGTGCCAGCAGCACCCGGGGGAACACCGGGGAGCTGTTTTTT. The chain uses TRBV9 and TRBJ2-2; a weak D match, TRBD2 (5 bases). The CDR3 runs to 14 residues. The germline V gene has CDR1 SGDLS and CDR2 YYNGEE. Between the trimmed V and J ends, which lost 4 bases and 1 base, there was a span of 8 bases. Full variable domain (outside the CDR3, taken from reference TRBV9 and TRBJ2-2): DSGVTQTPKHLITATGQRVTLRCSPRSGDLSVYWYQQSLDQGLQFLIQYYNGEERAKGNILERFSAQQFPDLHSELNLSSLELGDSALYFCASSTRGNTGELFFGEGSRLTVL.

The rearrangement uses TRBV5-4 and TRBJ1-4; tentatively, D is TRBD1 (6 bases). The CDR3 sequence is 15 residues long. In germline, CDR1 is SGHNT, CDR2 YYREEE (reference sequence). The V and J ends lost 0 bases and 0 bases respectively, with 6 bases between them. This CDR3 reads CASSLGTATNEKLFF. The CDR3 DNA follows: TGTGCCAGCAGCTTGGGGACAGCAACTAATGAAAAACTGTTTTTT.

This clone occurred a few times. J is TRBJ2-2 and V is TRBV5-1; D remains ambiguous. V lost 1 base and J lost 3, with 7 bases in between. Germline V lookup: CDR1 SGHRS, CDR2 YFSETQ. CDR3 length: 14 amino acids. In DNA, the CDR3 is TGCGCCAGCAGCTTGCGGGTCGACACCGGGGAGCTGTTTTTT. It encodes CASSLRVDTGELFF. Using reference TRBV5-1 and TRBJ2-2 for the parts outside the CDR3, the full variable domain is KAGVTQTPRYLIKTRGQQVTLSCSPISGHRSVSWYQQTPGQGLQFLFEYFSETQRNKGNFPGRFSGRQFSNSRSEMNVSTLELGDSALYLCASSLRVDTGELFFGEGSRLTVL.

This clone was observed a single time. The chain employs TRBV10-1 and TRBJ1-3; D gene uncertain. V was pared by 3 bases and J by 0 bases, with 3 bases between. Germline-derived CDR1 and CDR2 are WNHNN and SYGVQD (reference sequence). The CDR3 has 13 amino acids. The CDR3 nucleotides are TGCGCCAGCAGTGATAGCTCTGGAAACACCATATATTTT. It yields the protein CASSDSSGNTIYF.

The chain couples TRBV4-2 to TRBJ1-1, with a tentative D call TRBD1 (5 bases). The CDR3 is 14 residues long. Looked up from germline, CDR1 is LGHNA and CDR2 is YNFKEQ. Trimming removed 5 bases from V and 0 bases from J, with 10 bases in between. The CDR3 DNA reads as TGTGCCAGCAGCGCGGGACGGATGAACACTGAAGCTTTCTTT. Amino acid sequence: CASSAGRMNTEAFF.

This rearrangement joins TRBV3-1 (or the pseudogene TRBV3-2) to TRBJ2-3, with D uncertain. The CDR3 sequence is 12 residues long. Trimming pared 1 base from V and 7 bases from J, leaving 6 bases between. The germline V gene has CDR1 LGHDT and CDR2 YNNKEL (reference sequence). The DNA for the CDR3 is TGTGCCAGCAGCCAAGGTCAGAATACGCAGTATTTT. Protein: CASSQGQNTQYF.

V usage is TRBV7-6 and J usage is TRBJ2-3, with 8 bases fitting TRBD2. Germline assignment: CDR1 SGHVS and CDR2 FNYEAQ. The length of the CDR3 is 15 residues. V shed 5 bases, J shed 0 bases, and the junction held 4 bases outside the gene matches. CDR3 residues: CASSHKRGSTDTQYF. CDR3 in DNA: TGTGCCAGCAGCCACAAGCGGGGGAGCACAGATACGCAGTATTTT. Full variable domain (missing parts from reference TRBV7-6 and TRBJ2-3): GAGVSQSPRYKVTKRGQDVALRCDPISGHVSLYWYRQALGQGPEFLTYFNYEAQQDKSGLPNDRFSAERPEGSISTLTIQRTEQRDSAMYRCASSHKRGSTDTQYFGPGTRLTVL.

This sequence joins TRBV28 and TRBJ1-5; 8 bases fit TRBD1. The CDR3 has 15 residues. Trimming took 5 bases from V and 4 from J; bases not matched to a gene: 7. Germline loops: CDR1 MDHEN, CDR2 SYDVKM. The CDR3 here is CASSLLQGGNQPQHF. The CDR3 nucleotides are TGTGCCAGCAGTCTTTTACAGGGGGGAAATCAGCCCCAGCATTTT.

This chain uses TRBV25-1 with TRBJ1-2; a possible D gene is TRBD1 (5 bases). V gave up 3 bases and J gave up 5 bases, with 7 bases separating them. Germline lookup yields CDR1 MGHDK and CDR2 SYGVNS. This CDR3 has 12 residues. The CDR3 region is CASSDQGYGYTF. CDR3 sequence (DNA): TGTGCCAGCAGTGACCAGGGATATGGCTACACCTTC.

This clone was seen more than once but under ten times. The chain recombines TRBV19 with TRBJ2-3, with D possibly TRBD1 on 5 matching bases. The germline V gene has CDR1 LNHDA and CDR2 SQIVND (reference sequence). This CDR3 is built from 14 residues. V lost 6 bases and J lost 0, with 10 bases in between. CDR3 protein: CASRARASTDTQYF. CDR3 DNA: TGTGCCAGTAGGGCCAGGGCAAGCACAGATACGCAGTATTTT.

The chain joins TRBV6-5 to TRBJ1-5; no clear D gene. The CDR3 spans 15 residues. The V end lost 7 bases, the J end lost 0 bases, and 13 bases lay between the germline ends. From germline, CDR1 is MNHEY and CDR2 SVGAGI. Here the CDR3 reads CASNPGRHSNQPQHF. CDR3 coding DNA: TGTGCCAGCAACCCCGGTAGACATAGCAATCAGCCCCAGCATTTT.

The gene calls are TRBV21-1 and TRBJ1-1; the listed D gene, TRBD1, was not tested against the DNA. TRBV21-1 represents a pseudogene. The CDR3 covers 16 residues. CDR3 loop: CASSGVGQGKDCEAFF. CDR3 in DNA: TGTGCCAGCAGCGGAGTAGGACAGGGAAAGGATTGTGAAGCTTTCTTT.

The CDR3 loop reads CASSSDRVNTIYF. The CDR3 DNA reads as TGTGCCAGCTCATCGGACAGAGTGAACACCATATATTTT. The chain recombines TRBV18 with TRBJ1-3, with a possible D match to TRBD1 (6 bases). The CDR3 is made up of 13 amino acids. V lost 5 bases to trimming and J lost 7 bases, with 12 bases between them. Germline CDR1 is KGHSH and CDR2 is LQKENI.

The chain recombines TRBV19 with TRBJ1-1; no definite D call. CDR1 is LNHDA, CDR2 SQIVND, per germline (reference sequence). The CDR3 is 13 amino acids. V was shortened by 7 bases and J by 1 base, with 10 bases between the two germline ends. CDR3 residues: CASIQVANTEAFF. The CDR3 DNA reads TGTGCCAGTATCCAGGTGGCGAACACTGAAGCTTTCTTT.

V is TRBV2 and J is TRBJ2-7, with 8 bases that match TRBD1. V shed 4 bases, J shed 7 bases, and the junction held 9 bases outside the gene matches. CDR1 and CDR2 (germline): SNHLY, FYNNEI. The CDR3 is made up of 14 amino acids. CDR3 sequence: CASSGRQGLGEQYF. DNA for the CDR3: TGTGCCAGCAGTGGAAGACAGGGGCTGGGGGAGCAGTACTTC.